The 20 T cell receptor beta chains presented below share a single source sample, sequenced in a study of CD8 T cells in Susac syndrome. RNA totalling roughly 0.5 to 1 ug underwent reverse transcription with random hexamers. TCRdb itself ran the immunoSEQ multiplex PCR reads through MiXCR, one entry per CDR3 protein. Counted here are 200,000 to 300,000 distinct CDR3 sequences, 95% to 97% occurring once; the ten biggest clones make up 0.1%. The sequenced sample was CD4+ T cells from PBMCs. The receptors here all came from a human donor with Susac syndrome.

V and J are TRBV20-1 and TRBJ2-1; the match to TRBD2 covers 11 bases. Germline trimming cut 3 bases from V and 8 bases from J; bases unmatched to any gene: 3. From germline, CDR1 is DFQATT and CDR2 SNEGSKA (reference sequence). CDR3 size: 13 residues. The CDR3 DNA follows: TGCAGTGCTAGGACTAGCGGGACCCATGAGCAGTTCTTC. It codes for CSARTSGTHEQFF.

The rearrangement uses TRBV27 and TRBJ2-4; D gene unclear. V was shortened by 4 bases and J by 0 bases, with 7 bases between the two germline ends. Germline V lookup: CDR1 MNHEY, CDR2 SMNVEV (reference sequence). CDR3 length equals 14 residues. CDR3 coding DNA: TGTGCCAGCAGTTCCTCCTTAGCCAAAAACATTCAGTACTTC. It translates to CASSSSLAKNIQYF.

The V and J genes are TRBV28 and TRBJ2-7, with D tentatively TRBD1 (5 bases). Per the germline V gene, CDR1 is MDHEN and CDR2 is SYDVKM. The CDR3 covers 13 residues. Deletions cut 7 bases from V and 11 bases from J, with 21 bases between. CDR3 nucleotide sequence: TGTGCCAGCAACCCTAGTCGGGTTAGGGGCAAGTACTTC. Translated: CASNPSRVRGKYF.

V and J are TRBV20-1 and TRBJ2-5; 7 positions match TRBD1. The CDR3 contains 14 residues. After removal of 0 bases from V and 3 bases from J, the junction contained 4 bases not matched to a gene. Germline CDR1 reads DFQATT; CDR2 reads SNEGSKA (reference sequence). The CDR3 loop reads CSARDYQGEETQYF. The DNA for the CDR3 is TGCAGTGCTAGAGATTATCAGGGGGAAGAGACCCAGTACTTC.

The chain couples TRBV28 to TRBJ2-2; D not resolved. This CDR3 is 14 amino acids long. With 5 bases removed from V and 0 bases from J, the gap between germline ends came to 7 bases. The germline V gene encodes CDR1 MDHEN and CDR2 SYDVKM. The CDR3 DNA reads TGTGCCAGCAGTACCTTCCCGAACACCGGGGAGCTGTTTTTT. It codes for CASSTFPNTGELFF.

J is TRBJ1-2 and V is TRBV9; 10 nucleotides agree with TRBD1. The J segment lost 8 bases and the V segment lost 4 bases, leaving 11 bases of the junction unmatched. The CDR3 spans 15 residues. CDR1 SGDLS and CDR2 YYNGEE come from the germline V gene. The CDR3 bases are TGTGCCAGCAGCCGTGGACAGGGGGTTAAGGTCGGCTACACCTTC. This gives the protein CASSRGQGVKVGYTF.

The V and J genes are TRBV30 and TRBJ1-5; 7 bases map to TRBD1. The CDR3 has 12 amino acids. CDR1 and CDR2 (germline): GTSNPN, SVGIG (reference sequence). Unmatched junction bases numbered 6, after V lost 7 bases and J lost 6 bases. CDR3 loop: CAFRGGSQPQHF. The CDR3, as DNA: TGTGCCTTCAGGGGGGGAAGTCAGCCCCAGCATTTT.

The genes are TRBV20-1 and TRBJ2-1, with TRBD1 matching over 11 bases. CDR1 DFQATT and CDR2 SNEGSKA come from the germline V gene (reference sequence). CDR3 length: 15 amino acids. V dropped 5 bases and J dropped 9; count of bases not matched to a gene: 12. This CDR3 is CSAGPGQGASSEQFF. CDR3 in DNA: TGCAGTGCTGGTCCCGGACAGGGGGCGAGCAGTGAGCAGTTCTTC.

J is TRBJ2-4 and V is TRBV29-1, with D possibly being TRBD1 (6 bases). Germline CDR1 and CDR2: SQVTM and ANQGSEA. This CDR3 contains 12 residues. Trimming removed 4 bases at V and 7 bases at J, with 11 bases between. The CDR3 DNA sequence: TGCAGCGTTGTAAGGGACACCAACATTCAGTACTTC. This codes for CSVVRDTNIQYF. Looking up the rest from reference TRBV29-1 and TRBJ2-4 gives the full variable domain: SAVISQKPSRDICQRGTSLTIQCQVDSQVTMMFWYRQQPGQSLTLIATANQGSEATYESGFVIDKFPISRPNLTFSTLTVSNMSPEDSSIYLCSVVRDTNIQYFGAGTRLSVL.

V is TRBV28 and J is TRBJ2-7; weak D call: TRBD1 (6 bases). Trimming shortened V by 6 bases and J by 12 bases, and 21 bases separated the two germline ends. This CDR3 region has 13 residues. Germline CDR1 is MDHEN and CDR2 is SYDVKM. The CDR3 spells CASSRQDSSLRYF. CDR3 nucleotides: TGTGCCAGCAGCCGTCAGGACAGCTCCCTACGGTACTTC.

The gene calls are TRBV3-1 and TRBJ2-4, with 9 nucleotides matching TRBD2. The trim removed 4 bases at V and 1 base at J, leaving 5 bases unmatched. The V gene's germline CDR1 is LGHDT and CDR2 YNNKEL (reference sequence). The CDR3 is 16 amino acids. The CDR3 nucleotides are TGTGCCAGCAGCCTCGGGACTAGCTTGGCCAAAAACATTCAGTACTTC. This encodes CASSLGTSLAKNIQYF.

The chain recombines TRBV3-1 with TRBJ2-4; no reliable D call. The ends were cut back, 8 bases at V and 9 bases at J, with 14 bases in the middle. Per the germline V gene, CDR1 is LGHDT and CDR2 is YNNKEL (reference sequence). This CDR3 contains 12 residues. The CDR3 sequence is CASARWFGIQYF. The CDR3 nucleotides are TGTGCCAGCGCCAGATGGTTCGGCATTCAGTACTTC.

The CDR3, as DNA: TGCAGCGTTGCCCCCCCCACAGATACGCAGTATTTT. The encoded protein is CSVAPPTDTQYF. V is TRBV29-1 and J is TRBJ2-3; D uncertain. The CDR3 covers 12 residues. CDR1 and CDR2 (germline): SQVTM, ANQGSEA. V was shortened by 4 bases and J by 2 bases, with 7 bases between the two germline ends.

This clonotype turned up a few times. This sequence joins TRBV30 and TRBJ1-2, with D unclear. V dropped 4 bases and J dropped 2 bases, with 17 bases sitting between them. Germline V CDR1 and CDR2: GTSNPN, SVGIG (reference sequence). The CDR3 runs 15 residues. The DNA of the CDR3 is TGTGCCTGGACGGGCAGACCATATTACAACTATGGCTACACCTTC. Protein sequence: CAWTGRPYYNYGYTF.

The chain combines TRBV3-1 with TRBJ1-5; tentative D call: TRBD1 (6 bases). Deletions cut 0 bases from V and 11 bases from J, with 11 bases between. The CDR3 is made up of 13 amino acids. Germline V lookup: CDR1 LGHDT, CDR2 YNNKEL (reference sequence). Written as DNA, the CDR3 is TGTGCCAGCAGCCAAGATCTAGGGGGAACCCAGCATTTT. It yields the protein CASSQDLGGTQHF.

This sequence joins TRBV7-6 and TRBJ2-7, with D tentatively TRBD1 or TRBD2 (5 bases each). The CDR3 totals 14 residues. The V end lost 2 bases, the J end lost 3 bases, and 11 bases lay between the germline ends. Germline assignment: CDR1 SGHVS and CDR2 FNYEAQ. The DNA for the CDR3 is TGTGCCAGCAGCTTATCCGGGGCGTTCTACGAGCAGTACTTC. Its protein is CASSLSGAFYEQYF.

This clonotype is a singleton in its sample. This rearrangement joins TRBV4-1 to TRBJ1-2; D unresolved. The ends were cut back, 0 bases at V and 3 bases at J, with 11 bases in the middle. The CDR3 contains 15 residues. Germline V CDR1 and CDR2: MGHRA, YSYEKL. The DNA for the CDR3 is TGCGCCAGCAGCCAAGAGCCCCGGGCTTACTATGGCTACACCTTC. Amino acids: CASSQEPRAYYGYTF.

In regard to this clonotype: The junction differs from germline at one of its ends, possibly a read error. The chain uses TRBV7-7 and TRBJ2-1; 11 nucleotides match TRBD1. This CDR3 spans 18 amino acids. CDR1 and CDR2 (germline): SSHAT, FNYEAQ (reference sequence). The CDR3: CASSLGFKGQGAYNEQFF. DNA of the CDR3: TGTGCTAGCAGCTTAGGGTTTAAGGGACAGGGGGCCTACAATGAGCAGTTCTTC.

The V gene is TRBV11-2, the J gene TRBJ2-7; TRBD2 aligns across 13 bases. This CDR3 has 18 amino acids. Per germline, CDR1 SGHAT and CDR2 FQNNGV. Trimming took 1 base from V and 5 from J; bases not matched to a gene: 11. The CDR3 DNA follows: TGTGCCAGCAGCTTAGTTCCCCGGACTAGCGGGAGTTCCCACGAGCAGTACTTC. Residues: CASSLVPRTSGSSHEQYF.

The V and J genes are TRBV29-1 and TRBJ2-7, with 13 bases identical to TRBD2. J was trimmed by 6 bases and V by 5 bases; bases with no gene match: 4. Germline CDR1 SQVTM, CDR2 ANQGSEA. The CDR3 runs 13 residues. The CDR3 DNA follows: TGCAGCGTTCCGGGACTAGCGGGAACCGAGCAGTACTTC. Translated: CSVPGLAGTEQYF.